Shown below are 3 T cell receptor beta chains from a single sample sequenced in a study of long-term antiretroviral therapy in people with HIV. Runs used v3.0 of the immunoSEQ assay and were done at survey level. TCRdb keeps only in-frame clones here, not all; method: immunoSEQ multiplex PCR. The sample has some 31,000 clones, about 95% seen once. Sequenced material: unsorted PBMCs, taken 5.3 years after starting antiretroviral therapy. These receptors were collected from a man aged 30 to 45 with HIV.

This sequence joins TRBV5-1 and TRBJ1-2; 7 nucleotides line up with TRBD1. J gave up 4 bases and V 0 bases, and 9 bases lay outside the gene matches. Germline V gene sequence: CDR1 SGHRS, CDR2 YFSETQ. The CDR3 sequence is 16 residues long. Here the CDR3 reads CASSLALGQRSYGYTF. CDR3 DNA: TGCGCCAGCAGCTTGGCTCTGGGACAGCGTAGCTATGGCTACACCTTC.

The J gene is TRBJ2-3, the V gene TRBV30; weak D call: TRBD2 (5 bases). Trimming took off 0 bases at V and 0 bases at J, with 10 bases between the two ends. The CDR3 spans 15 residues. Germline assignment: CDR1 GTSNPN and CDR2 SVGIG (reference sequence). The CDR3 reads CAWSVGLASTDTQYF. In DNA form, the CDR3 reads TGTGCCTGGAGTGTAGGTCTAGCTAGCACAGATACGCAGTATTTT.

The V call is TRBV5-1, the J call TRBJ2-2; possible D gene TRBD2, 5 bases. Trimming left V 0 bases short and J 5 bases short, with 8 bases between. The germline V gene has CDR1 SGHRS and CDR2 YFSETQ. CDR3 length equals 14 residues. The CDR3 nucleotides are TGCGCCAGCAGCTTGGCGGGGAGAACCGGGGAGCTGTTTTTT. Its protein product is CASSLAGRTGELFF.